This T cell receptor (beta chain) was sequenced in a study of identical twins. Study-level points and caveats: These conclusions were based on statistical analysis (cross-sectional, not following the same donors). A lower insertion count was a feature of abundant cord blood beta clonotypes, with no such feature in memory repertoires.

This clonotype was observed a handful of times. Its antigen is unidentified. From the 5' RACE reads, TCRdb called clonotypes with MiXCR, one entry per CDR3 protein. The data hold about 340,000 distinct CDR3 sequences, with over 9% observed a single time. Germline V gives CDR1 MDHEN, CDR2 SYDVKM. The length of the CDR3 is 15 residues. The V and J ends lost 5 bases and 5 bases, in that order; junction bases with no gene match: 6. These records were also assigned to another study, of yellow fever vaccine responses in identical twins. That report adds: After vaccination, twins' T cell response reportedly seemed partly convergent, partly personalized.

Material: CD8+ T cells sorted from blood. This rearrangement joins TRBV28 to TRBJ2-2; 9 bases map to TRBD1. This TCR came from a woman between 18 and 30 years old in good health. The CDR3 sequence is CASSVRQGGTGELFF. CDR3 DNA: TGTGCCAGCAGTGTCCGACAGGGGGGGACCGGGGAGCTGTTTTTT. The whole variable domain, filled in from reference TRBV28 and TRBJ2-2, reads DVKVTQSSRYLVKRTGEKVFLECVQDMDHENMFWYRQDPGLGLRLIYFSYDVKMKEKGDIPEGYSVSREKKERFSLILESASTNQTSMYLCASSVRQGGTGELFFGEGSRLTVL.